These T cell receptor beta chains were read from a single sample in a study of CD8+ T cells in alopecia areata. Sequencing used immunoSEQ multiplex PCR; TCRdb keeps in-frame clones, though not all of them. The sample comprises 120,000 to 150,000 clones, around 82% of which are singletons, and approximately 25% rests with the top ten. The starting material was CD8+ T cells sorted from blood, obtained at week 4, from a patient treated with tofacitinib. The receptors here all came from a human donor with alopecia areata. The CDR3 runs from the conserved cysteine through the conserved F or W. A D gene is named only where the DNA matches it firmly. A clone size is listed for some rows: how often the clone was seen (once, few, many), or a class if it is expanded.

V gene: TRBV4-1
D gene: TRBD1
J gene: TRBJ1-4
clone size: -
CDR3 DNA: TGCGCCAGCAGCCTCTCAACAGGGGATGGGAATGAAAAACTGTTTTTT
CDR3 protein: CASSLSTGDGNEKLFF

V gene: TRBV5-1
D gene: -
J gene: TRBJ1-2
clone size: -
CDR3 DNA: TGCGCCAGCAGCCTATACAGGATGCAGGGCTATGGCTACACCTTC
CDR3 protein: CASSLYRMQGYGYTF

V gene: TRBV4-1
D gene: -
J gene: TRBJ2-7
clone size: -
CDR3 DNA: TGCGCCAGCCGGGCCCGGGACGTCGTAACCTACGAGCAGTACTTC
CDR3 protein: CASRARDVVTYEQYF

V gene: TRBV19
D gene: -
J gene: TRBJ2-7
clone size: -
CDR3 DNA: TGTGCCAGTAGTGTGGGCCAGGACTACGAGCAGTACTTC
CDR3 protein: CASSVGQDYEQYF

V gene: TRBV5-1
D gene: TRBD2
J gene: TRBJ2-7
clone size: -
CDR3 DNA: TGCGCCAGCAGCCTCGTCCGGCTGAGCGGGGAATCCTACGAGCAGTACTTC
CDR3 protein: CASSLVRLSGESYEQYF

V gene: TRBV7-3
D gene: -
J gene: TRBJ2-3
clone size: -
CDR3 DNA: TGTGCCAGCAGCTTACTCGGTATTTCGGGAGATACGCAGTATTTT
CDR3 protein: CASSLLGISGDTQYF

V gene: TRBV18
D gene: -
J gene: TRBJ2-7
clone size: once
CDR3 DNA: TGTGCCAGCTCTACCACCGAGTACGAGCAGTACTTC
CDR3 protein: CASSTTEYEQYF

V gene: TRBV29-1
D gene: TRBD2
J gene: TRBJ2-1
clone size: once
CDR3 DNA: TGCAGCGTTGCGTTCACGGGGGGGCCCTACAATGAGCAGTTCTTC
CDR3 protein: CSVAFTGGPYNEQFF

V gene: TRBV29-1
D gene: TRBD2
J gene: TRBJ2-5
clone size: -
CDR3 DNA: TGCAGCGTTGAAGGCGGCAGCGGGGGGGCCCCCCAAGAGACCCAGTACTTC
CDR3 protein: CSVEGGSGGAPQETQYF

V gene: TRBV5-1
D gene: TRBD1
J gene: TRBJ2-2
clone size: -
CDR3 DNA: TGCGCCAGCAGGCCTACCGGGACAGAGGTCACCGGGGAGCTGTTTTTT
CDR3 protein: CASRPTGTEVTGELFF

V gene: TRBV15
D gene: TRBD2
J gene: TRBJ2-1
clone size: -
CDR3 DNA: TGTGCCACCAGCAGAGAGCCTAGCGGGGGGGACTACAATGAGCAGTTCTTC
CDR3 protein: CATSREPSGGDYNEQFF

V gene: TRBV7-9
D gene: TRBD2
J gene: TRBJ2-7
clone size: few
CDR3 DNA: TGTGCCAGCGCTATTAGCGGGAACTACGAGCAGTACTTC
CDR3 protein: CASAISGNYEQYF

V gene: TRBV19
D gene: TRBD1
J gene: TRBJ2-7
clone size: -
CDR3 DNA: TGTGCCAGTAGTCCCGGGACAGGGATCTACGAGCAGTACTTC
CDR3 protein: CASSPGTGIYEQYF

V gene: TRBV7-2
D gene: -
J gene: TRBJ2-5
clone size: -
CDR3 DNA: TGTGCCAGCAGCTCCGAACAGAGGCAAGAGACCCAGTACTTC
CDR3 protein: CASSSEQRQETQYF

V gene: TRBV29-1
D gene: TRBD2
J gene: TRBJ2-1
clone size: -
CDR3 DNA: TGCAGCGTTCTACTAGCGGGGGGGCCTGAGCAGTTCTTC
CDR3 protein: CSVLLAGGPEQFF

V gene: TRBV29-1
D gene: -
J gene: TRBJ1-5
clone size: -
CDR3 DNA: TGCAGCGTCCGTGGGGGGGGAAATAATCAGCCCCAGCATTTT
CDR3 protein: CSVRGGGNNQPQHF

V gene: TRBV25-1
D gene: -
J gene: TRBJ1-2
clone size: -
CDR3 DNA: TGTGCCAGCAGTGAAGGCTTCCTGGCAGGCCCGCTATATGGCTACACCTTC
CDR3 protein: CASSEGFLAGPLYGYTF

V gene: TRBV7-2
D gene: TRBD2
J gene: TRBJ2-7
clone size: -
CDR3 DNA: TGTGCCAGCAGCTCGCGAGGGACTAGCGGGGGCCCGTCCTACGAGCAGTACTTC
CDR3 protein: CASSSRGTSGGPSYEQYF

V gene: TRBV4-1
D gene: -
J gene: TRBJ2-7
clone size: once
CDR3 DNA: TGCGCCAGCAGCCCGGAGGTAGGGCGGGACGAGCAGTACTTC
CDR3 protein: CASSPEVGRDEQYF

V gene: TRBV6-5
D gene: -
J gene: TRBJ2-1
clone size: -
CDR3 DNA: TGTGCCAGCAGTTACGACGGTCCGTTGGATGAGCAGTTCTTC
CDR3 protein: CASSYDGPLDEQFF

V gene: TRBV11-2
D gene: TRBD2
J gene: TRBJ2-4
clone size: -
CDR3 DNA: TGTGCCAGCAGCCAGAGGGGACTAGCGGGGCCAAAAAACATTCAGTACTTC
CDR3 protein: CASSQRGLAGPKNIQYF

V gene: TRBV27
D gene: -
J gene: TRBJ2-3
clone size: -
CDR3 DNA: TGTGCCAGCAGGGGCAGCCACACAGATACGCAGTATTTT
CDR3 protein: CASRGSHTDTQYF

V gene: TRBV7-9
D gene: -
J gene: TRBJ2-5
clone size: -
CDR3 DNA: TGTGCCAGCAGCTTAGCTCCTAGCTCTCAAGAGACCCAGTACTTC
CDR3 protein: CASSLAPSSQETQYF

V gene: TRBV13
D gene: -
J gene: TRBJ2-7
clone size: -
CDR3 DNA: TGTGCCAGCAGCTTAGGTCTCGAGGGAAGGTACTTC
CDR3 protein: CASSLGLEGRYF

V gene: TRBV9
D gene: -
J gene: TRBJ2-2
clone size: -
CDR3 DNA: TGTGCCAGCAGCGTTTTCAACACCGGGGAGCTGTTTTTT
CDR3 protein: CASSVFNTGELFF

V gene: TRBV29-1
D gene: TRBD1
J gene: TRBJ2-2
clone size: -
CDR3 DNA: TGCAGCGTTGCTGGGGACAGGGTGGGCACCGGGGAGCTGTTTTTT
CDR3 protein: CSVAGDRVGTGELFF

V gene: TRBV5-6
D gene: -
J gene: TRBJ1-6
clone size: -
CDR3 DNA: TGTGCCAGCAGCTTGGGAGATGACTATTCACCCCTCCACTTT
CDR3 protein: CASSLGDDYSPLHF

V gene: TRBV6-6
D gene: -
J gene: TRBJ2-1
clone size: medium-sized
CDR3 DNA: TGTGCCAGCAGCCCGGGACAAAACTCCTACAATGAGCAGTTCTTC
CDR3 protein: CASSPGQNSYNEQFF

V gene: TRBV13
D gene: -
J gene: TRBJ1-1
clone size: -
CDR3 DNA: TGTGCCAGCAGCTCGACCTACACCGAGAACACTGAAGCTTTCTTT
CDR3 protein: CASSSTYTENTEAFF

V gene: TRBV15
D gene: -
J gene: TRBJ2-1
clone size: -
CDR3 DNA: TGTGCCACCAGCAGAGGTGACAGTGGTTTGTGGAATGAGCAGTTCTTC
CDR3 protein: CATSRGDSGLWNEQFF

V gene: TRBV9
D gene: -
J gene: TRBJ2-1
clone size: -
CDR3 DNA: TGTGCCAGCAGCGTAGGGAACAGGGCAGGTGAGCAGTTCTTC
CDR3 protein: CASSVGNRAGEQFF